Each of the 23 T cell receptor beta chains below was sequenced from the same sample in a study of control samples from healthy donors and cancer patients. Measured with immunoSEQ multiplex PCR; TCRdb has only the in-frame clones, and not every one. The table has about 92,000 clones, around 80% seen once; the top ten hold around 9.1%. Sequencing was carried out using blood. All receptors derive from a woman aged 55-69 years in good health.

V and J are TRBV27 and TRBJ2-6; 12 nucleotides align to TRBD2. This CDR3 region has 17 residues. V dropped 6 bases and J dropped 3; count of bases not matched to a gene: 6. CDR1 and CDR2 from the germline V gene are MNHEY and SMNVEV (reference sequence). The CDR3: CASSRLAGASGANVLTF. CDR3 coding DNA: TGTGCCAGCAGCCGACTAGCGGGAGCTAGTGGGGCCAACGTCCTGACTTTC.

This clone was found a few times. This chain joins TRBV6-5 and TRBJ2-1; 7 bases agree with TRBD1. Germline assignment: CDR1 MNHEY and CDR2 SVGAGI. The V segment lost 5 bases and the J segment 7 bases; nucleotides outside the gene matches: 5. The CDR3 runs to 13 residues. The chain's CDR3 is CASSQTGRNEQFF. The CDR3 DNA reads as TGTGCCAGCAGTCAGACAGGGAGAAATGAGCAGTTCTTC.

The chain is built from TRBV6-5 and TRBJ1-1, with D possibly being TRBD1 (6 bases). The CDR3 loop spans 15 amino acids. Trimming took 0 bases from V and 0 from J, leaving 8 bases between them. Germline assignment: CDR1 MNHEY and CDR2 SVGAGI. This CDR3 reads CASSYSRGLNTEAFF. DNA of the CDR3: TGTGCCAGCAGTTACTCGCGGGGGCTGAACACTGAAGCTTTCTTT.

V usage is TRBV15 and J usage is TRBJ2-5; 10 bases are a match to TRBD1. Trimming at V came to 3 bases and at J to 4 bases, leaving 8 bases not matched to a gene. This CDR3 contains 16 residues. CDR1 is LNHNV and CDR2 is YYDKDF in the germline V gene (reference sequence). CDR3 nucleotides: TGTGCCACCAGCAGCGGAGACAGGGGGCTAGGAGAGACCCAGTACTTC. It yields the protein CATSSGDRGLGETQYF.

V is TRBV5-4 and J is TRBJ1-5; D unresolved. V was shortened by 1 base and J by 0 bases, with 14 bases between the two germline ends. The length of the CDR3 is 17 residues. Germline CDR1 reads SGHNT; CDR2 reads YYREEE (reference sequence). The CDR3 loop reads CASSLKEAAHSNQPQHF. DNA of the CDR3: TGTGCCAGCAGCTTGAAAGAGGCGGCCCATAGCAATCAGCCCCAGCATTTT.

This clone appeared a few times. This chain joins TRBV5-8 and TRBJ2-7; 7 bases line up with TRBD2. Germline CDR1 reads SGHTS; CDR2 reads YDEGEE. With 3 bases clipped from V and 0 bases from J, the junction kept 6 bases outside the gene matches. The CDR3 extends over 15 amino acids. The CDR3 nucleotides are TGTGCCAGCAGCTCGGTGGGCGGGGGCTCCTACGAGCAGTACTTC. Translation gives CASSSVGGGSYEQYF.

The chain links TRBV7-6 to TRBJ2-2, with 7 bases identical to TRBD2. CDR1 and CDR2 (germline): SGHVS, FNYEAQ. V was pared by 5 bases and J by 2 bases, with 11 bases of the junction left unmatched. The length of the CDR3 is 17 residues. The CDR3 DNA sequence: TGTGCCAGCAGCCTAATGGGAGGGACTCTCAACACCGGGGAGCTGTTTTTT. The encoded protein is CASSLMGGTLNTGELFF.

The chain recombines TRBV5-1 with TRBJ2-1, with TRBD2 matching 7 bases. Per germline, CDR1 SGHRS and CDR2 YFSETQ. The length of the CDR3 is 15 residues. Losses at the gene ends were 5 bases for V and 4 bases for J; bases not matched to a gene: 9. CDR3 coding DNA: TGCGCCAGCAGGTCGGCGGGGGTGGGATACAATGAGCAGTTCTTC. This codes for CASRSAGVGYNEQFF.

This clone has just a few counts. The chain couples TRBV11-2 to TRBJ1-3; 7 positions agree with TRBD1. The CDR3 covers 14 residues. With V trimmed by 6 bases and J by 8 bases, 10 bases remained unmatched. Germline CDR1 and CDR2: SGHAT and FQNNGV. The CDR3 DNA reads as TGTGCCAGCAGTTACAGACAGGGCAAGGACACCATATATTTT. It codes for CASSYRQGKDTIYF.

The chain recombines TRBV5-4 with TRBJ1-6; a possible D gene is TRBD1 (5 bases). V lost 3 bases to trimming and J lost 8 bases, with 9 bases between them. The CDR3 consists of 13 residues. In germline, CDR1 is SGHNT, CDR2 YYREEE (reference sequence). The chain's CDR3 is CASSSGGDSPLHF. DNA of the CDR3: TGTGCCAGCAGCTCGGGAGGGGATTCACCCCTCCACTTT.

The V gene is TRBV27, the J gene TRBJ2-3, with D possibly being TRBD1 (5 bases). Germline CDR1 MNHEY, CDR2 SMNVEV (reference sequence). The CDR3 contains 15 residues. Trimming shortened V by 8 bases and J by 0 bases, and 15 bases separated the two germline ends. CDR3 region: CASGRSTVSTDTQYF. CDR3 DNA: TGTGCCAGCGGGCGTTCGACAGTGAGCACAGATACGCAGTATTTT.

This chain links TRBV28 with TRBJ2-7; 7 positions match TRBD1. The CDR3 totals 13 residues. With V trimmed by 7 bases and J by 3 bases, 6 bases remained unmatched. From germline, CDR1 is MDHEN and CDR2 SYDVKM. CDR3 sequence: CASTRGSLYEQYF. The CDR3 DNA reads as TGTGCCAGCACCAGGGGGTCCCTCTACGAGCAGTACTTC. The full variable domain, rest sourced from reference TRBV28 and TRBJ2-7, is DVKVTQSSRYLVKRTGEKVFLECVQDMDHENMFWYRQDPGLGLRLIYFSYDVKMKEKGDIPEGYSVSREKKERFSLILESASTNQTSMYLCASTRGSLYEQYFGPGTRLTVT.

The chain is built from TRBV7-2 and TRBJ1-2; 9 bases fit TRBD1. The V gene end was trimmed by 5 bases and the J gene end by 4 bases; junction bases not matched to a gene: 8. Germline CDR1 reads SGHTA; CDR2 reads FQGNSA. CDR3 size: 15 residues. This chain's CDR3 is CASSPGGQGVYGYTF. The CDR3 DNA reads as TGTGCCAGCAGCCCAGGGGGACAGGGCGTCTATGGCTACACCTTC. Full variable domain (outside the CDR3, taken from reference TRBV7-2 and TRBJ1-2): GAGVSQSPSNKVTEKGKDVELRCDPISGHTALYWYRQSLGQGLEFLIYFQGNSAPDKSGLPSDRFSAERTGGSVSTLTIQRTQQEDSAVYLCASSPGGQGVYGYTFGSGTRLTVV.

The chain joins TRBV10-2 to TRBJ2-2; a weak D match, TRBD1 (6 bases). The CDR3 has 13 residues. CDR1 WSHSY and CDR2 SAAADI come from the germline V gene. V lost 2 bases and J 6 bases, leaving 7 bases between the germline ends. CDR3 loop: CASSEQGSGELFF. For the CDR3, the DNA is TGCGCCAGCAGTGAGCAGGGGTCCGGGGAGCTGTTTTTT.

This clone was picked up one time. This chain connects TRBV27 to TRBJ2-4, with TRBD2 identical over 7 bases. Looked up from germline, CDR1 is MNHEY and CDR2 is SMNVEV (reference sequence). The CDR3 has 14 amino acids. The junction had 9 bases not matched to a gene; V was cut back by 6 bases and J by 7 bases. The CDR3 is CASSPRELGNIQYF. The CDR3, as DNA: TGTGCCAGCAGCCCGCGGGAGTTGGGGAACATTCAGTACTTC.

This sequence joins TRBV18 and TRBJ2-7; 9 bases fit TRBD1. The CDR3 spans 15 residues. In germline, CDR1 is KGHSH, CDR2 LQKENI. The trim removed 6 bases at V and 3 bases at J, leaving 9 bases unmatched. CDR3 nucleotides: TGTGCCAGCTCCCCAGTCGGGGACAGGGACTACGAGCAGTACTTC. Translated, it gives CASSPVGDRDYEQYF.

The CDR3 sequence is CASSLDQGPNLSYEQYF. The CDR3, as DNA: TGCGCCAGCAGCTTGGATCAGGGACCCAACCTCTCCTACGAGCAGTACTTC. This chain uses TRBV5-1 with TRBJ2-7; D may be TRBD1 or TRBD2 (5 bases each). The CDR3 has 17 amino acids. Germline V gives CDR1 SGHRS, CDR2 YFSETQ. Trimming stripped 0 bases from V and 0 bases from J, with 16 bases between.

Relative to its sample, this clone is large. V is TRBV28 and J is TRBJ1-1; D call uncertain. The CDR3 is made up of 13 amino acids. Germline V gene data show CDR1 as MDHEN and CDR2 as SYDVKM. Trimming took off 3 bases at V and 6 bases at J, with 11 bases between the two ends. The CDR3 sequence is CASSLVPTAEAFF. Written as DNA, the CDR3 is TGTGCCAGCAGTTTGGTACCCACAGCTGAAGCTTTCTTT.

The chain recombines TRBV10-3 with TRBJ2-7, with TRBD1 as a possible D gene (5 bases). The germline gives CDR1 ENHRY, CDR2 SYGVKD. The V gene lost 9 bases and the J gene lost 4 bases, with 13 bases spanning the gap. The CDR3 consists of 12 residues. The CDR3 loop is CAIQDAVYEQYF. CDR3 nucleotide sequence: TGTGCCATACAGGACGCAGTGTACGAGCAGTACTTC.

The rearrangement joins TRBV7-8 to TRBJ2-7, with D uncertain. CDR1 SGHVS and CDR2 FQNEAQ come from the germline V gene. The CDR3 has 12 residues. Trimming removed 5 bases at V and 5 bases at J, with 10 bases between. CDR3 residues: CASSPGRDEQYF. CDR3 bases: TGTGCCAGCAGCCCTGGCAGAGACGAGCAGTACTTC.

The rearrangement links TRBV27 to TRBJ2-7; 7 bases are a match to TRBD1. The ends lost 6 bases at V and 3 bases at J; junction bases unmatched: 8. Germline V gene sequence: CDR1 MNHEY, CDR2 SMNVEV (reference sequence). The CDR3 runs to 14 residues. CDR3 DNA: TGTGCCAGCAGGGTGGGGGACAGTCGCTACGAGCAGTACTTC. This encodes CASRVGDSRYEQYF.

V and J are TRBV15 and TRBJ1-2, with D possibly TRBD1 on 5 matching bases. With 3 bases removed from V and 3 bases from J, the gap between germline ends came to 11 bases. CDR1 is LNHNV, CDR2 YYDKDF, per germline (reference sequence). CDR3 length equals 14 residues. The CDR3 DNA reads TGTGCCACCAGCAGTCGCAGGGAGTACTATGGCTACACCTTC. This codes for CATSSRREYYGYTF.

The gene calls are TRBV28 and TRBJ2-7, with D perhaps assigned TRBD1 or TRBD2 (5 bases each). The V gene lost 7 bases and the J gene lost 6 bases, with 13 bases spanning the gap. This CDR3 has 12 residues. CDR1 is MDHEN and CDR2 is SYDVKM in the germline V gene. CDR3: CASTFNGGEQYF. The DNA for the CDR3 is TGTGCCAGCACCTTCAATGGGGGCGAGCAGTACTTC.